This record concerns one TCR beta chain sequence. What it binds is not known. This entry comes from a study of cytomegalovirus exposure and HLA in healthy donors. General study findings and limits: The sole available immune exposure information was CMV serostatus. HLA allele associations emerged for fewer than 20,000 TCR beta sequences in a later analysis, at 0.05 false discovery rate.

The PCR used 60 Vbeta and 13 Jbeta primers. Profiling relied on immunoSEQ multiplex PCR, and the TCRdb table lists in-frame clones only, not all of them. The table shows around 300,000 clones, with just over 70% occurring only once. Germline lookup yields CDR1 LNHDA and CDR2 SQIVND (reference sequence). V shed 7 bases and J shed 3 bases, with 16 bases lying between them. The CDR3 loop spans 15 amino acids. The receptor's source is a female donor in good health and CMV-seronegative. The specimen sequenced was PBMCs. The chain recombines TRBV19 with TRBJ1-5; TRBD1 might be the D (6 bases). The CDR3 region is CASTNRAGDNQPQHF. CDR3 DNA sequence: TGTGCCAGTACCAACCGGGCAGGGGACAATCAGCCCCAGCATTTT.